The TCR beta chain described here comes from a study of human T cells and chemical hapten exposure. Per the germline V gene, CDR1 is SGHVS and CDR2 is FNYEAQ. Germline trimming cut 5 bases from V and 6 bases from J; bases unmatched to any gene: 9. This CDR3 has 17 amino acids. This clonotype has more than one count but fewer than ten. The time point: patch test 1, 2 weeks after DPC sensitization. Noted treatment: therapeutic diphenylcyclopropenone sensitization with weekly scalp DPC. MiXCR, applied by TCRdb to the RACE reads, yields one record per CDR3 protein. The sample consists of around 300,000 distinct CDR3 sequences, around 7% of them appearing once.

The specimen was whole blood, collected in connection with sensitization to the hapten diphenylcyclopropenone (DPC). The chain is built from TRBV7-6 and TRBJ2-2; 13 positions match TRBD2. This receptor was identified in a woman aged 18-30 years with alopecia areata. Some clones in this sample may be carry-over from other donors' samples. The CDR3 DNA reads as TGTGCCAGCAGCCCGACTAGCGGGGGGCTCGGGCCCGGGGAGCTGTTTTTT. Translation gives CASSPTSGGLGPGELFF. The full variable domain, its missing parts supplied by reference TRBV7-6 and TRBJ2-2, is GAGVSQSPRYKVTKRGQDVALRCDPISGHVSLYWYRQALGQGPEFLTYFNYEAQQDKSGLPNDRFSAERPEGSISTLTIQRTEQRDSAMYRCASSPTSGGLGPGELFFGEGSRLTVL.